The present TCR beta chain was sequenced within a study of blood T cell repertoires in COVID-19. On the study more broadly: T cells, B-cell-depleted T cells, or PBMCs provided the cDNA or gDNA that served as material.

Using immunoSEQ multiplex PCR, the repertoire was profiled, and TCRdb retains in-frame clones only, with some absent. The sample shows 400,000 to 500,000 clones, 86% of them seen only once. The V segment lost 3 bases and the J segment 2 bases; nucleotides outside the gene matches: 7. This CDR3 is 16 amino acids long. Looked up from germline, CDR1 is SGHTS and CDR2 is YDEGEE. The genes are TRBV5-8 and TRBJ2-5; 10 nucleotides match TRBD2. Material: peripheral blood. The sequence derives from a young woman with active or convalescent COVID-19. The CDR3 DNA reads as TGTGCCAGCAGCTCAAGAGCGGGAGGGGCGCAAGAGACCCAGTACTTC. It codes for CASSSRAGGAQETQYF.